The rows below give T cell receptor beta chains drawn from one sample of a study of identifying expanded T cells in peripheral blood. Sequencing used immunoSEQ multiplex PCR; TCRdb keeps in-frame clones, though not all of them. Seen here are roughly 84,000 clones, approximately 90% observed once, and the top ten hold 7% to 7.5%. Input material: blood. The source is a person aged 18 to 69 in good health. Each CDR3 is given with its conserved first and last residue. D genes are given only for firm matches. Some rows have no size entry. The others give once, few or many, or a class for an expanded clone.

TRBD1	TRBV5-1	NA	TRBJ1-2	TGCGCCAGCAGCTTGGAGTCAGGGGGCCGTAATGGCTACACCTTC	CASSLESGGRNGYTF
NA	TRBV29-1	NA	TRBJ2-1	TGCAGCGTTGCTGGGACGGGCCGCGATTCCTACAATGAGCAGTTCTTC	CSVAGTGRDSYNEQFF
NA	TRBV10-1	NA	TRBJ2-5	TGCGCCAGCAGTGAGTTCTCGGGACGGACTACGTACCAAGAGACCCAGTACTTC	CASSEFSGRTTYQETQYF
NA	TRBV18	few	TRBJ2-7	TGTGCCAGCACCGACAGCTCCTACGAGCAGTACTTC	CASTDSSYEQYF
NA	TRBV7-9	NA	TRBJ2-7	TGTGCCAGCAGCTTACCCAAGGGTTACGAGCAGTACTTC	CASSLPKGYEQYF
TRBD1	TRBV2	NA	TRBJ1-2	TGTGCCAGCAGGTTGACAGGGGCGGACTATGGCTACACCTTC	CASRLTGADYGYTF
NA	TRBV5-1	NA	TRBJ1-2	TGCGCCAGCAGCTCGACTAGCTACTATGGCTACACCTTC	CASSSTSYYGYTF
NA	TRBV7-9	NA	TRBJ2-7	TGTGCCAGCAGCTTAACCGCCGTGACCTACGAGCAGTACTTC	CASSLTAVTYEQYF
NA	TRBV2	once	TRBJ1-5	TGTGCCAGCAGTGACGGAAATAGCAATCAGCCCCAGCATTTT	CASSDGNSNQPQHF
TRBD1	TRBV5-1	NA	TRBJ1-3	TGCGCCAGCAGCCGTACACAGGGGGCTGGAAACACCATATATTTT	CASSRTQGAGNTIYF
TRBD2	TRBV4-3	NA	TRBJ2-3	TGCGCCAGCAGCCAAGCGGGGGGGGTAGATACGCAGTATTTT	CASSQAGGVDTQYF
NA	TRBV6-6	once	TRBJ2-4	TGTGCCAGCAGTTACGGTCCCGTTACCAACATTCAGTACTTC	CASSYGPVTNIQYF
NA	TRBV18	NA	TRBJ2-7	TGTGCCAGCTCAGAGGGTGGCAGGGAGTACTTC	CASSEGGREYF
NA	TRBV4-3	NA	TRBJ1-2	TGCGCCAGCAGCCAAGGGTTGGCGGGGAACTATGGCTACACCTTC	CASSQGLAGNYGYTF